This T cell receptor (beta chain) came from a study of shared clonotypes between healthy human individuals (dated by TCRdb to 2019 to 2021). As for the study more broadly: Two women and a few men aged 18 to 49 years were included in the cohort. For each donor, CD4 naive and CD4 memory were each given three plates, CD8 naive was given two plates, and CD8 memory was given one plate. The study deeply sequenced blood TCR repertoires of about five healthy adults to estimate repertoire size and the extent of clonotype sharing between individuals. To increase sequencing depth and limit assay-specific biases, TCR repertoire library preparation and sequencing were carried out by different laboratories using diverse techniques. Leukapheresis yielded between about 0.8 and 9.5 billion PBMCs per donor.

Using the deep immunoSEQ assay, TCR CDR3 regions were amplified from genomic DNA by multiplex PCR. Extracted genomic DNA from each cell subset was spread evenly across all wells of several immunoSEQ 96-well plates, with each plate serving as a replicate. For sorted subsets, 150 to 200 ng genomic DNA, equal to approximately 30,000 T cell genomes, was loaded into each replicate PCR. Purified libraries were measured with a Qubit 3.0 fluorometer, size-checked on a Bioanalyzer 2100, and measured again with the KAPA Library Quantification kit. A separate single-read 150-cycle Illumina NextSeq 550 flow cell was used to sequence each immunoSEQ 96-well plate. In the original analysis: Because the immunoSEQ output included only junctional sequences and no quality scores, the filtering could not be the same as the filtering used for full-length reads. Sequences were annotated with PyIR, a Python wrapper for IgBLAST v1.9, and V/J genes and CDR3 were assigned using IMGT germline references. Reads were removed for weak V/J assignments (E-value above 1e-6), missing CDR3, stop codons, out-of-frame junctions, or ambiguous translated residues. V3J clonotypes were defined as sequences sharing the same inferred V gene, J gene, and CDR3 amino acid sequence. To compute the percentage overlap between repertoires, the number of shared unique clonotypes was divided by the size of the smaller repertoire. Three approaches were used to assess repertoire richness: RTK rarefaction, the Chao1 estimator, and Recon v2.1 estimates of unobserved clonotypes. Generation probabilities for all TCRbeta clonotypes obtained by the gDNA method from a few donors were computed using OLGA. The immuneACCESS repertoire file appears here via TCRdb, limited to in-frame rearrangements. These files lack a portion of the clones; in checked studies, under half of the deficit traces to unresolved V genes, and the cause of the others is not known. That table supplies the V and J calls and clone size; D and trimming were determined from the DNA. In this sample the table shows about 800,000 clones, about 97% of which occur a single time. The top ten constitute less than 0.25% of the sample.

In the case of this clone: Its antigen remains undetermined. Qualities for individual bases were not recorded, and no much larger clone is one base off.

What the study reported, not specific to this receptor: Rarefaction of sorted-subset datasets indicated incomplete sequencing despite the large sequencing depth. The genetic and exposure-history diversity represented was limited by the small number of donors. Pairwise subsampling indicated that sequencing depth was expected to affect the degree of clonotype sharing among donors. Clonotypes shared by all four sorted-subset donors showed higher generation probabilities than non-shared clonotypes. When a handful of donors were compared, the shared fraction of clonotypes was around 5.1% for naive CD4, approximately 3.5% for naive CD8, more than 2% for memory CD4, and 0.35% to 0.4% for memory CD8. Only blood was sampled, and tissue TCR repertoires likely differ from those in blood. Naive subsets generally had larger estimated clonotype richness than memory subsets did.

CDR1 and CDR2, per the germline V gene, are SGHVS and FQNEAQ. The CDR3 spans 14 residues, from the cysteine through the phenylalanine. The sequence is cut down to CDR3 DNA, 42 bases in frame from base 1. A distance of 12 bases separates the germline ends of V and J, which lose 4 bases and 2 bases respectively. CD8 naive samples were CD45RO-negative cells positively selected for CCR7, giving a CD45RA+CCR7+ population that excluded TemRA cells. Donors were healthy HIV-negative adults with no recently reported acute infections or vaccinations. Only Caucasian adults living in Nashville, Tennessee, USA were represented among the donors. Blood was obtained by leukapheresis, after which PBMCs were separated by Ficoll-Histopaque density gradient centrifugation and cryopreserved in liquid nitrogen vapor phase. Purity and quantity of every magnetically sorted T cell population were checked by analytical flow cytometry. From each sorted fraction, genomic DNA was isolated and quantified by UV absorbance on a Nanodrop 2000c.

The source material was naive CD8+ T cells sorted from blood. The cell subset or site label for this specimen denotes: CD45RA+CCR7+. The rearranged chain carries TRBV7-8 and TRBJ2-7; no D gene can be assigned with confidence. The clonotype comes from a man aged 25-45 years in good health. The CDR3: CASSSSRITYEQYF. The nucleotides read TGTGCCAGCAGCTCCAGTCGGATTACCTACGAGCAGTACTTC.